These T cell receptor beta chains were read from a single sample in a study of OX40 agonist ivuxolimab in advanced cancers. Method: immunoSEQ multiplex PCR; TCRdb's copy keeps in-frame clones and lacks some. The sample lists 50,000 or so clones, about nine tenths occurring once. Material: CD4+ or CD8+ T cells sorted from blood, obtained in a trial of the OX40 agonist ivuxolimab. These receptor sequences come from an adult with an advanced solid tumor such as melanoma, head and neck, liver or kidney cancer. The CDR3 runs from the conserved cysteine through the conserved F or W. D genes are given only for firm matches.

j_call v_call d_call cdr3_aa cdr3_nt
TRBJ1-1 TRBV19 . CASRSTTYTEAFF TGTGCCAGTAGGAGCACAACATACACTGAAGCTTTCTTT
TRBJ1-1 TRBV6-5 TRBD1 CASSGGTGPPEAFF TGTGCCAGCAGCGGCGGGACAGGTCCTCCTGAAGCTTTCTTT
TRBJ2-1 TRBV7-7 . CASSSNRGGEQFF TGTGCCAGCAGCTCCAATAGAGGGGGTGAGCAGTTCTTC
TRBJ1-1 TRBV16 . CASPGDDGTEAFF TGTGCCAGCCCAGGGGACGATGGGACTGAAGCTTTCTTT
TRBJ1-1 TRBV9 TRBD1 CASSVAPDRMNTEAFF TGTGCCAGCAGCGTAGCCCCGGACAGGATGAACACTGAAGCTTTCTTT
TRBJ2-7 TRBV27 . CASRSVTYEQYF TGTGCTTCTCGAAGCGTAACCTACGAGCAGTACTTC
TRBJ2-2 TRBV4-1 . CASSYLRNTGELFF TGCGCCAGCAGCTACCTCAGGAACACCGGGGAGCTGTTTTTT
TRBJ2-3 TRBV7-9 . CASSFGHSGTDTQYF TGTGCCAGCAGCTTTGGACACTCCGGCACAGATACGCAGTATTTT
TRBJ2-7 TRBV10-2 . CASMGPRNEQYF TGCGCCAGCATGGGACCAAGGAACGAGCAGTACTTC
TRBJ2-1 TRBV28 TRBD2 CASRKLAGVANEQFF TGTGCCAGCAGGAAACTAGCGGGAGTTGCCAATGAGCAGTTCTTC
TRBJ2-2 TRBV9 TRBD2 CASSSGTSGHTGELFF TGTGCCAGCAGCTCTGGGACTAGCGGGCACACCGGGGAGCTGTTTTTT
TRBJ1-3 TRBV6-5 . CASSYSNGNFGNTIYF TGTGCCAGCAGTTACTCGAACGGAAACTTTGGAAACACCATATATTTT
TRBJ2-3 TRBV5-5 TRBD2 CASSLEVLAVTDTQYF TGTGCCAGCAGCTTGGAAGTACTAGCGGTAACAGATACGCAGTATTTT
TRBJ2-5 TRBV7-6 TRBD2 CASSLVGREGETQYF TGTGCCAGCAGCTTAGTGGGGCGGGAGGGCGAGACCCAGTACTTC
TRBJ2-1 TRBV6-6 TRBD1 CASTDGTGQNEQFF TGTGCCAGCACTGACGGGACAGGGCAAAATGAGCAGTTCTTC
TRBJ2-1 TRBV7-9 TRBD1 CASSDRDRDFGEQFF TGTGCCAGCAGCGACCGGGACAGAGATTTTGGTGAGCAGTTCTTC
TRBJ2-2 TRBV27 TRBD2 CAGRAGTSGHRELFF TGTGCCGGCAGGGCCGGGACTAGCGGCCACCGGGAGCTGTTTTTT
TRBJ2-7 TRBV7-9 . CASSDHYEQYF TGTGCCAGCAGCGATCATTACGAGCAGTACTTC
TRBJ2-2 TRBV11-2 . CASSPPGELFF TGTGCCAGCAGCCCCCCCGGGGAGCTGTTTTTT
TRBJ2-1 TRBV7-9 . CASSLVLWDNEQFF TGTGCCAGCAGCTTAGTTTTGTGGGACAATGAGCAGTTCTTC
TRBJ2-3 TRBV28 TRBD2 CASTLPAGGHDTQYF TGTGCCAGCACCCTACCAGCGGGGGGCCATGATACGCAGTATTTT
TRBJ1-2 TRBV11-2 TRBD1 CASSSTTGPTNYGYTF TGTGCCAGCAGCTCTACGACAGGGCCTACTAACTATGGCTACACCTTC
TRBJ1-1 TRBV4-1 . CASSPGLIVDTEAFF TGCGCCAGCAGTCCGGGGCTGATCGTGGACACTGAAGCTTTCTTT
TRBJ1-2 TRBV29-1 . CSVVGIYGYTF TGCAGCGTTGTAGGAATCTATGGCTACACCTTC
TRBJ1-3 TRBV13 . CASGPGRGNTIYF TGTGCCAGCGGGCCAGGGCGTGGAAACACCATATATTTT
TRBJ2-5 TRBV7-2 TRBD1 CASTTGGRETQYF TGTGCCAGCACGACAGGGGGCCGGGAGACCCAGTACTTC
TRBJ2-3 TRBV27 TRBD2 CASSFTGTSGYSTDTQYF TGTGCCAGCAGCTTTACCGGGACTAGCGGGTACAGCACAGATACGCAGTATTTT
TRBJ2-7 TRBV4-3 TRBD2 CASSPRLAGAPYEQYF TGCGCCAGCAGCCCTCGGTTAGCGGGAGCCCCCTACGAGCAGTACTTC